This T cell receptor (beta chain) originates from a study of Ad26.COV2.S vaccination and SARS-CoV-2 variants. Study in general: COV1001, an Ad26.COV2.S trial, supplied this vaccine-arm donor.

Regarding treatment: 19 received Ad26.COV2.S at low or high dose, single or two shots; 5 received placebo; per-sample allocation not given. Collection of samples fell on day 63 after the first vaccine or placebo injection. TCRdb keeps only in-frame clones here, not all; method: immunoSEQ multiplex PCR. The sample lists roughly 300,000 clones; 88% were seen once. The germline V and J ends were trimmed by 3 bases and 4 bases, with 13 bases remaining between them. The CDR3 consists of 14 residues. Germline V gene lookup returns CDR1 SGHNT and CDR2 YYREEE (reference sequence). V gene TRBV5-4 combines with J gene TRBJ2-5; D assignment may be TRBD1 or TRBD2 (5 bases each). This receptor was obtained from a person aged 18-65 years who received the Ad26.COV2.S COVID-19 vaccine or a placebo. The input for sequencing was peripheral blood, taken in a trial of Ad26.COV2.S vaccine versus placebo. The chain's CDR3 is CASSSLKGTETQYF. In nucleotides, the CDR3 is TGTGCCAGCAGCTCCCTTAAGGGGACAGAGACCCAGTACTTC.